This T cell receptor beta chain was captured by sequencing in a study of cytomegalovirus exposure and HLA in healthy donors. Germline CDR1 MNHNS, CDR2 SASEGT. V lost 3 bases and J lost 0; bases outside the gene matches: 8. CDR3 length: 17 residues. The data were produced by immunoSEQ multiplex PCR, yet TCRdb's version contains in-frame clones alone and is incomplete. This table has tens of thousands of clones, 90% to 95% appearing once. The sample comprised PBMCs. The chain uses TRBV6-1 and TRBJ1-5; 7 bases are a match to TRBD1. The clonotype comes from a man between 18 and 29 years old in good health and CMV-seronegative. For the CDR3, the DNA is TGTGCCAGCAGTGACCATCGGACAGGTTATAGCAATCAGCCCCAGCATTTT. This gives the protein CASSDHRTGYSNQPQHF.